These 9 T cell receptor beta chains were sequenced from one sample in a study of shared clonotypes between healthy human individuals. The data were produced by immunoSEQ multiplex PCR, yet TCRdb's version contains in-frame clones alone and is incomplete. The sample shows over 950,000 clones, roughly 80% of them seen only once. The sequenced sample consisted of memory CD4+ T cells from PBMCs. The subset was: CD45RA-negative fraction. Receptor source: a man aged 18 to 29 in good health. Some clones in this sample may be carry-over from other donors' samples.

DNA for the CDR3: TGTGCCAGCAATAAAAGGGGGTACGGTGAAGCTTTCTTT. Protein sequence: CASNKRGYGEAFF. V is TRBV28 and J is TRBJ1-1, with D perhaps matching TRBD1 (6 bases). CDR3 length: 13 amino acids. Germline V lookup: CDR1 MDHEN, CDR2 SYDVKM. V shed 7 bases and J shed 7 bases, with 16 bases lying between them. The full variable domain, with the rest looked up from reference TRBV28 and TRBJ1-1, is DVKVTQSSRYLVKRTGEKVFLECVQDMDHENMFWYRQDPGLGLRLIYFSYDVKMKEKGDIPEGYSVSREKKERFSLILESASTNQTSMYLCASNKRGYGEAFFGQGTRLTVV.

On this clone: This CDR3 is also generated by other DNA sequences in the sample. The chain links TRBV28 to TRBJ2-7; D not resolved. CDR1 and CDR2 (germline): MDHEN, SYDVKM. Trimming took 5 bases from V and 6 from J, leaving 11 bases between them. The CDR3 covers 12 residues. The CDR3 sequence: CASSLLSREQYF. CDR3 DNA: TGTGCCAGCAGTCTCCTCTCCCGCGAGCAGTACTTC.

The gene calls are TRBV2 and TRBJ1-1; 11 bases are a match to TRBD1. The germline V gene encodes CDR1 SNHLY and CDR2 FYNNEI. With 6 bases clipped from V and 1 base from J, the junction kept 7 bases outside the gene matches. This CDR3 has 16 residues. This CDR3 reads CASRKDRGPGNTEAFF. Written as DNA, the CDR3 is TGTGCCAGCAGGAAGGACAGGGGGCCAGGGAACACTGAAGCTTTCTTT.

This clone was observed once. The rearrangement uses TRBV11-2 and TRBJ2-2; the D call may be TRBD1 or TRBD2 (5 bases each). CDR3 length: 15 residues. The V gene lost 2 bases and the J gene lost 5 bases, with 12 bases spanning the gap. Germline CDR1 is SGHAT and CDR2 is FQNNGV. The CDR3 reads CASSLRGVRTGELFF. CDR3 in DNA: TGTGCCAGCAGCTTAAGAGGGGTGCGGACCGGGGAGCTGTTTTTT.

The chain is built from TRBV5-4 and TRBJ2-1; no clear D. The length of the CDR3 is 14 residues. Per the germline V gene, CDR1 is SGHNT and CDR2 is YYREEE (reference sequence). The V end was cut by 4 bases, the J end by 8 bases, with 16 bases between. The CDR3 nucleotides read TGTGCCAGCAGCCAACGACAACTTCGGGATGAGCAGTTCTTC. Protein product: CASSQRQLRDEQFF. Looking up the rest from reference TRBV5-4 and TRBJ2-1 gives the full variable domain: ETGVTQSPTHLIKTRGQQVTLRCSSQSGHNTVSWYQQALGQGPQFIFQYYREEENGRGNFPPRFSGLQFPNYSSELNVNALELDDSALYLCASSQRQLRDEQFFGPGTRLTVL.

This clone occurred many times. The chain carries TRBV28 and TRBJ2-2, with TRBD2 matching over 8 bases. The CDR3 spans 14 residues. V lost 10 bases and J lost 5; bases outside the gene matches: 9. Germline CDR1 and CDR2: MDHEN and SYDVKM. DNA of the CDR3: TGTGCCACCAGCGGGACTAGTAATACCGGGGAGCTGTTTTTT. This codes for CATSGTSNTGELFF.

The genes are TRBV9 and TRBJ2-3; perhaps TRBD2 as D (5 bases). Germline CDR1 SGDLS, CDR2 YYNGEE. V was shortened by 0 bases and J by 5 bases, with 13 bases between the two germline ends. The CDR3 is made up of 15 amino acids. The CDR3 region has the DNA TGTGCCAGCAGCGTAGGGGGAGTTGATAGAGATACGCAGTATTTT. This translates into CASSVGGVDRDTQYF.

The V and J genes are TRBV6-4 and TRBJ2-1; no reliable D call. Germline CDR1 and CDR2: MRHNA and SNTAGT. The CDR3 sequence is 14 residues long. Trimming pared 0 bases from V and 8 bases from J, leaving 11 bases between. Written as DNA, the CDR3 is TGTGCCAGCAGTGACTCGATTACCGGGCATGAGCAGTTCTTC. Translation gives CASSDSITGHEQFF.

This chain uses TRBV6-6 with TRBJ1-4; D remains unclear. V lost 5 bases, J lost 2 bases, and 9 bases lay in between. This CDR3 has 14 amino acids. Germline loops: CDR1 MNHNY, CDR2 SVGAGI (reference sequence). The DNA of the CDR3 is TGTGCCAGCAGTCCGTCTCGGACTAATGAAAAACTGTTTTTT. Its translation: CASSPSRTNEKLFF.